The 19 T cell receptor beta chains given below trace back to one sample, sequenced in a study of shared clonotypes between healthy human individuals. The naive CD8 fraction comprised CD45RO-negative cells positively selected for CCR7 and excluded terminally differentiated effector memory CD45RA+ cells. Libraries were prepared by immunoSEQ multiplex PCR; TCRdb keeps only in-frame clonotypes and omits some of them. The sample has about 2,200,000 clones, about 93% seen once. Sequencing was carried out using naive CD8+ T cells from PBMCs. These receptor sequences come from a man aged 18 to 29 in good health. Some clones in this sample may be carry-over from other donors' samples.

V and J are TRBV4-3 and TRBJ1-2; 7 bases agree with TRBD1. The CDR3 extends over 13 amino acids. CDR1 is LGHNA and CDR2 is YSLEER in the germline V gene. Trimming at V came to 4 bases and at J to 8 bases, leaving 7 bases not matched to a gene. As DNA, the CDR3 is TGCGCCAGCAGCCTCGACAGGGTAGGAGGCTACACCTTC. Translating it yields CASSLDRVGGYTF.

This chain uses TRBV27 with TRBJ1-4; TRBD1 is a possible D gene (5 bases). The CDR3 totals 13 residues. Looked up from germline, CDR1 is MNHEY and CDR2 is SMNVEV (reference sequence). V lost 3 bases, J lost 13 bases, and 15 bases lay in between. In nucleotides, the CDR3 is TGTGCCAGCAGTTTGGTGGGGGGATATGGACTGTTTTTT. It codes for CASSLVGGYGLFF.

The chain links TRBV7-6 to TRBJ2-1; a weak D match, TRBD2 (7 bases). Germline CDR1 and CDR2: SGHVS and FNYEAQ. The CDR3 is 13 residues long. V was cut by 4 bases and J by 9 bases, with 13 bases left in between. The CDR3 here is CASSSGGLGEQFF. In DNA, the CDR3 is TGTGCCAGCAGCTCCGGGGGGCTGGGTGAGCAGTTCTTC.

The chain has TRBV7-8 and TRBJ1-5; TRBD1 might be the D (6 bases). The length of the CDR3 is 17 residues. From germline, CDR1 is SGHVS and CDR2 FQNEAQ. Trimming took off 5 bases at V and 1 base at J, with 18 bases between the two ends. The CDR3 DNA reads TGTGCCAGCAGCCGAATGGGCAGGGGAACGAGCAATCAGCCCCAGCATTTT. This codes for CASSRMGRGTSNQPQHF.

The J gene is TRBJ2-1, the V gene TRBV27; weak D call: TRBD2 (6 bases). The V and J ends lost 8 bases and 6 bases respectively, with 23 bases between them. From germline, CDR1 is MNHEY and CDR2 SMNVEV (reference sequence). This CDR3 comprises 16 residues. The CDR3 reads CASLGQAEEGGNEQFF. In DNA form, the CDR3 reads TGTGCCAGCCTTGGACAAGCAGAGGAGGGTGGCAATGAGCAGTTCTTC.

This sequence joins TRBV27 and TRBJ2-7, with D tentatively TRBD1 (6 bases). From germline, CDR1 is MNHEY and CDR2 SMNVEV (reference sequence). The CDR3 totals 18 residues. The V end was cut by 4 bases, the J end by 2 bases, with 24 bases between. This CDR3 reads CASSYLGTTGLGAYEQYF. DNA of the CDR3: TGTGCCAGCAGTTATTTAGGGACAACCGGCCTTGGGGCCTACGAGCAGTACTTC.

This chain connects TRBV9 to TRBJ1-1; perhaps TRBD1 as D (6 bases). Germline values: CDR1 SGDLS, CDR2 YYNGEE. The germline V and J ends were trimmed by 4 bases and 5 bases, with 15 bases remaining between them. This CDR3 spans 14 amino acids. CDR3 DNA sequence: TGTGCCAGCAGCCCGCCATCAACAGGGACTGAAGCTTTCTTT. This codes for CASSPPSTGTEAFF.

This clone was picked up one time. V is TRBV2 and J is TRBJ2-1; weak D call: TRBD1 (5 bases). Germline assignment: CDR1 SNHLY and CDR2 FYNNEI. The germline V and J ends were trimmed by 7 bases and 8 bases, with 12 bases remaining between them. This CDR3 is 12 amino acids long. The CDR3 loop reads CASMLGADEQFF. The CDR3 DNA follows: TGTGCCAGCATGCTAGGGGCGGATGAGCAGTTCTTC.

The chain has TRBV19 and TRBJ2-3; no clear D. Trimming left V 3 bases short and J 4 bases short, with 8 bases between. The CDR3 consists of 13 residues. CDR1 and CDR2 (germline): LNHDA, SQIVND (reference sequence). The CDR3 DNA reads TGTGCCAGTAGTATTTCTCCCCCAGATACGCAGTATTTT. It yields the protein CASSISPPDTQYF.

The chain couples TRBV7-9 to TRBJ1-5; 10 nucleotides match TRBD1. CDR1 and CDR2 (germline): SEHNR, FQNEAQ (reference sequence). The junction had 6 bases not matched to a gene; V was cut back by 6 bases and J by 7 bases. This CDR3 contains 14 residues. The CDR3 coding sequence is TGTGCCAGCAGAGATGGACAGGGGGACCAGCCCCAGCATTTT. It encodes CASRDGQGDQPQHF.

A note on this clone: The junction departs from germline at one end; a sequencing error may be responsible. The V gene is TRBV7-2, the J gene TRBJ2-1; 8 nucleotides match TRBD2. Germline CDR1 is SGHTA and CDR2 is FQGNSA. The CDR3 totals 15 residues. This CDR3 reads CASTLLGGRFDEQFF. The CDR3 DNA follows: TGTGCCAGCACCTTACTTGGCGGGAGGTTCGATGAGCAGTTCTTC.

This rearrangement joins TRBV27 to TRBJ1-5, with unresolved D. Germline loops: CDR1 MNHEY, CDR2 SMNVEV (reference sequence). This CDR3 has 15 amino acids. V was clipped by 8 bases and J by 1 base, with 15 bases between them. CDR3 in DNA: TGTGCCAGCGCCCTTCGGATGGGAAGCAATCAGCCCCAGCATTTT. As protein: CASALRMGSNQPQHF.

The chain links TRBV30 to TRBJ2-1; TRBD2 is a possible D gene (6 bases). The CDR3 contains 14 residues. From germline, CDR1 is GTSNPN and CDR2 SVGIG (reference sequence). V dropped 0 bases and J dropped 5 bases, with 11 bases sitting between them. CDR3 coding DNA: TGTGCCTGGAGTGTAGGAGGGCTTAACAATGAGCAGTTCTTC. Translated: CAWSVGGLNNEQFF.

Turning to this clone: Compared with germline, one end of the junction differs, possibly owing to a read error. The V call is TRBV5-1, the J call TRBJ1-1; TRBD1 might be the D (6 bases). In germline, CDR1 is SGHRS, CDR2 YFSETQ. CDR3 length: 16 amino acids. The CDR3 is CASSLAGAGVKTEAFF. The DNA of the CDR3 is TGCGCCAGCAGCTTGGCCGGGGCAGGGGTGAAGACTGAAGCTTTCTTT. Based on the CDR3 plus reference TRBV5-1 and TRBJ1-1, the full variable domain is KAGVTQTPRYLIKTRGQQVTLSCSPISGHRSVSWYQQTPGQGLQFLFEYFSETQRNKGNFPGRFSGRQFSNSRSEMNVSTLELGDSALYLCASSLAGAGVKTEAFFGQGTRLTVV.

This clone occurred once. The chain couples TRBV11-2 to TRBJ2-3; 8 bases agree with TRBD1. The length of the CDR3 is 14 residues. V lost 5 bases and J lost 4; bases outside the gene matches: 5. Germline V gives CDR1 SGHAT, CDR2 FQNNGV. The CDR3 loop is CASSPGQGADTQYF. The CDR3 DNA reads as TGTGCCAGCAGCCCCGGACAGGGCGCAGATACGCAGTATTTT.

The chain uses TRBV28 and TRBJ1-5; D is possibly TRBD1 (5 bases). Germline V gene data show CDR1 as MDHEN and CDR2 as SYDVKM. The CDR3 extends over 16 amino acids. The ends were cut back, 0 bases at V and 11 bases at J, with 20 bases in the middle. CDR3: CASSLWGRAVEGSQHF. CDR3 in DNA: TGTGCCAGCAGTTTATGGGGACGGGCAGTTGAGGGGTCCCAGCATTTT. The whole variable domain, remainder taken from reference TRBV28 and TRBJ1-5, is DVKVTQSSRYLVKRTGEKVFLECVQDMDHENMFWYRQDPGLGLRLIYFSYDVKMKEKGDIPEGYSVSREKKERFSLILESASTNQTSMYLCASSLWGRAVEGSQHFGDGTRLSIL.

The chain uses TRBV29-1 and TRBJ2-5; D remains unclear. Looked up from germline, CDR1 is SQVTM and CDR2 is ANQGSEA. The CDR3 loop spans 12 amino acids. Deletions cut 4 bases from V and 2 bases from J, with 8 bases between. The CDR3 nucleotides read TGCAGCGTTGTTGACCCTCAAGAGACCCAGTACTTC. It specifies CSVVDPQETQYF.

The rearrangement links TRBV6-1 to TRBJ2-1, with 9 positions matching TRBD2. Germline loops: CDR1 MNHNS, CDR2 SASEGT. With 7 bases clipped from V and 9 bases from J, the junction kept 4 bases outside the gene matches. CDR3 size: 12 residues. For the CDR3, the DNA is TGTGCCAGCATAGCGGGAGTAATTGAGCAGTTCTTC. As protein: CASIAGVIEQFF.

The chain combines TRBV11-2 with TRBJ1-3; a possible D gene is TRBD1 (5 bases). The CDR3 is 15 amino acids. The germline CDR1 and CDR2 sequences are SGHAT and FQNNGV. With 1 base removed from V and 2 bases from J, the gap between germline ends came to 9 bases. CDR3 in DNA: TGTGCCAGCAGCTTAGGGGGGTTGACTGGAAACACCATATATTTT. As protein: CASSLGGLTGNTIYF.